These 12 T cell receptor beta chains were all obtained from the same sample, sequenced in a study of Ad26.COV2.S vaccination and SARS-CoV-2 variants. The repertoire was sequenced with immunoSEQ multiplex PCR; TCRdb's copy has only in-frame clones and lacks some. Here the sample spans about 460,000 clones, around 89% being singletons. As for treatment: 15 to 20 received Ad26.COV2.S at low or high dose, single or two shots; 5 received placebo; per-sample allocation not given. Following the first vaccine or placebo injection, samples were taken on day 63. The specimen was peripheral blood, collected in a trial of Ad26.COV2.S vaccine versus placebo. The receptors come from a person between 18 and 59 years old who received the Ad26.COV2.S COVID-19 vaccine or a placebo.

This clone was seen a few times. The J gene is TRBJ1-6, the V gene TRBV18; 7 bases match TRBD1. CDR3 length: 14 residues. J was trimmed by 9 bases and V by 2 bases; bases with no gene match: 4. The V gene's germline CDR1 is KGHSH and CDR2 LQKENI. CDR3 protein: CASSPTGERSPLHF. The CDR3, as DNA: TGTGCCAGCTCACCAACAGGGGAGCGTTCACCCCTCCACTTT.

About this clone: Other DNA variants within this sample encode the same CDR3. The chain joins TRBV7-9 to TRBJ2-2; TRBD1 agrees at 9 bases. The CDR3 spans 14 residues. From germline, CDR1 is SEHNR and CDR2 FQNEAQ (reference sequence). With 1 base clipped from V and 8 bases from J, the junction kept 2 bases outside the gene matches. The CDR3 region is CASSLVQGAGELFF. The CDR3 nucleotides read TGTGCCAGCAGCTTAGTACAGGGGGCAGGGGAGCTGTTTTTT.

The DNA for the CDR3 is TGTGCCAGCAGCCAAGATGTCGGGATAGGGGCCAACGTCCTGACTTTC. Translation: CASSQDVGIGANVLTF. The chain carries TRBV4-2 and TRBJ2-6, with D possibly being TRBD2 (5 bases). This CDR3 contains 16 residues. Germline V gene data show CDR1 as LGHNA and CDR2 as YNFKEQ. The V and J ends lost 0 bases and 4 bases respectively, with 10 bases between them.

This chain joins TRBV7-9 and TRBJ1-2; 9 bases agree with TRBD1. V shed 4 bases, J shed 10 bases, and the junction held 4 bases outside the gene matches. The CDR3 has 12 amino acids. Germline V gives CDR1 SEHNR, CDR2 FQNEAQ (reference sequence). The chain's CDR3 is CASSSWTGDYTF. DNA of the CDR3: TGTGCCAGCAGCTCCTGGACAGGGGACTACACCTTC.

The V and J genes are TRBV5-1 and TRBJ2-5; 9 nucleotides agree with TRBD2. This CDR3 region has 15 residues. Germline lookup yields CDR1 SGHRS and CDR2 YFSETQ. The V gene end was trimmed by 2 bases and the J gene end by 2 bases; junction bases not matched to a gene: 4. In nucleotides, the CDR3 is TGCGCCAGCAGCTTAAGCGGGGGGTCTCAAGAGACCCAGTACTTC. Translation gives CASSLSGGSQETQYF. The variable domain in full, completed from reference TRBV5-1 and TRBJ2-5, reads KAGVTQTPRYLIKTRGQQVTLSCSPISGHRSVSWYQQTPGQGLQFLFEYFSETQRNKGNFPGRFSGRQFSNSRSEMNVSTLELGDSALYLCASSLSGGSQETQYFGPGTRLLVL.

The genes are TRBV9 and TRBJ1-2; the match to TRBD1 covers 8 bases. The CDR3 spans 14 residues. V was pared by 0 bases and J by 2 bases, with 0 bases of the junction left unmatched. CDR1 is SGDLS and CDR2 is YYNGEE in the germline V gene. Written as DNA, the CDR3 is TGTGCCAGCAGCGTAGGGGACAGGAACTATGGCTACACCTTC. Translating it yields CASSVGDRNYGYTF. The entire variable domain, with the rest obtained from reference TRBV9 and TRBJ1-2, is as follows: DSGVTQTPKHLITATGQRVTLRCSPRSGDLSVYWYQQSLDQGLQFLIQYYNGEERAKGNILERFSAQQFPDLHSELNLSSLELGDSALYFCASSVGDRNYGYTFGSGTRLTVV.

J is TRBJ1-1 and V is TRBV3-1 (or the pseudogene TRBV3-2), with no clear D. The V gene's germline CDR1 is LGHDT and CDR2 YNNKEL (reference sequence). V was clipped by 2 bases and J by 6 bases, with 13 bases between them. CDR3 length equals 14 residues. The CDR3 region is CASSQTSTVAEAFF. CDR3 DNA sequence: TGTGCCAGCAGCCAAACGTCGACGGTCGCTGAAGCTTTCTTT.

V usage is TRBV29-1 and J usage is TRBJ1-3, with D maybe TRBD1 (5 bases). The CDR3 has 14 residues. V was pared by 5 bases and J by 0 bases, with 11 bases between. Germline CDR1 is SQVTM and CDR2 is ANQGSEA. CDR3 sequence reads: CSVSPGHSGNTIYF. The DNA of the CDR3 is TGCAGCGTTTCCCCTGGACACTCTGGAAACACCATATATTTT.

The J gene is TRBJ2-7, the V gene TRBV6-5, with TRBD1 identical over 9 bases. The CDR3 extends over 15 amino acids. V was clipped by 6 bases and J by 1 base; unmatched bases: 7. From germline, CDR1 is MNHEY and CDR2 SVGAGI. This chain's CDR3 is CASRIGTGSSYEQYF. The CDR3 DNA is TGTGCCAGCAGAATTGGGACAGGGAGTTCCTACGAGCAGTACTTC.

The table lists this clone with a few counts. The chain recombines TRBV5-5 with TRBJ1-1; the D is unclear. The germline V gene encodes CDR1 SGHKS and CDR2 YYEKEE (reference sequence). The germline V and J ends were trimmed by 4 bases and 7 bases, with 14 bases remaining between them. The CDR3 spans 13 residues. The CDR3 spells CASSLSYAGEAFF. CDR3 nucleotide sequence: TGTGCCAGCAGCCTAAGTTATGCGGGTGAAGCTTTCTTT.

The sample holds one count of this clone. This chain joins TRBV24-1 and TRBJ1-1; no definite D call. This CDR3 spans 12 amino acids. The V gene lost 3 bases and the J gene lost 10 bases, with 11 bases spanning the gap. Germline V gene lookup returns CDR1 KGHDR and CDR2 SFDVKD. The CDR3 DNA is TGTGCCACCAGTGATCCCGTCGAGGGAGCTTTCTTT. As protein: CATSDPVEGAFF.

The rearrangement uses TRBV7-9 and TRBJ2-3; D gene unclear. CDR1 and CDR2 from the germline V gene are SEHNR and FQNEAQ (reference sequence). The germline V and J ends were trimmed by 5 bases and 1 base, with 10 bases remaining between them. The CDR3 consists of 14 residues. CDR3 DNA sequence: TGTGCCAGCAGCCCGTCGTGGGGCACAGATACGCAGTATTTT. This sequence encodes CASSPSWGTDTQYF.